This entry lists 3 T cell receptor beta chains sequenced from one sample in a study of T cells in Graves' hyperthyroidism and ophthalmopathy. Amplification yielded TCR beta CDR3 regions, with RNA transcripts as the source. A set of HTBI primers served as the primers for a first-round RT-PCR of the TCR CDR3. TCRdb passed the multiplex PCR reads through MiXCR, listing each CDR3 protein once. The sample lists approximately 430,000 distinct CDR3 sequences, around 16% occurring once. The sequencing sample was made of blood. These receptors were obtained from a woman under 30 with Graves' hyperthyroidism.

V usage is TRBV7-8 and J usage is TRBJ1-5; D is ambiguous. This CDR3 contains 17 residues. Germline CDR1 SGHVS, CDR2 FQNEAQ. V was pared by 6 bases and J by 0 bases, with 18 bases between. The CDR3 reads CASSYNLPGSSNQPQHF. The CDR3 coding sequence is TGTGCCAGCAGTTACAATCTCCCGGGGTCTAGCAATCAGCCCCAGCATTTT.

Many counts were recorded for this clonotype. The chain carries TRBV20-1 and TRBJ1-2; 8 nucleotides match TRBD1. The CDR3 has 13 amino acids. After removal of 2 bases from V and 7 bases from J, the junction contained 6 bases not matched to a gene. Germline V lookup: CDR1 DFQATT, CDR2 SNEGSKA (reference sequence). This CDR3 is CSARTGGEVGYTF. CDR3 DNA: TGCAGTGCTAGAACAGGGGGAGAGGTTGGCTACACCTTC.

This clonotype was recorded at least ten times. The chain links TRBV12-3 or TRBV12-4 to TRBJ1-2; D is unresolved. CDR3 size: 14 residues. Between the trimmed V and J ends, which lost 6 bases and 5 bases, there was a span of 16 bases. The DNA for the CDR3 is TGTGCCAGCAGCCTCGGTTCGGAAGGGTATGGCTACACCTTC. It encodes CASSLGSEGYGYTF.